A selection of T cell receptor beta chains follows, all from one sample in a study of shared clonotypes between healthy human individuals. Using immunoSEQ multiplex PCR, the repertoire was profiled, and TCRdb retains in-frame clones only, with some absent. The table includes about 2.4 million clones, approximately 93% detected once. The specimen sequenced was naive CD4+ T cells from PBMCs. These receptors all stem from a man between 18 and 35 years old in good health. Some clones in this sample may be carry-over from other donors' samples. CDR3s include the opening cysteine and the closing phenylalanine or tryptophan. Each record gives: clone size, V gene, D gene, J gene, CDR3 protein, CDR3 DNA. D genes are given only for firm matches. Not all rows give a size; the values are once, few, many and, for expanded clones, a class.

abundance: NA
v_gene: TRBV15
d_gene: NA
j_gene: TRBJ1-1
CDR3aa: CATSMRRLNTEAFF
CDR3nt: TGTGCCACCAGCATGAGGAGGCTAAACACTGAAGCTTTCTTT

abundance: NA
v_gene: TRBV6-5
d_gene: NA
j_gene: TRBJ2-3
CDR3aa: CASSSPGNTDTQYF
CDR3nt: TGTGCCAGCAGTTCACCAGGGAACACAGATACGCAGTATTTT

abundance: NA
v_gene: TRBV6-6
d_gene: NA
j_gene: TRBJ1-1
CDR3aa: CASSPKMSEAFF
CDR3nt: TGTGCCAGCAGTCCAAAGATGTCTGAAGCTTTCTTT

abundance: NA
v_gene: TRBV27
d_gene: TRBD1
j_gene: TRBJ1-5
CDR3aa: CARTPDRVKEQPQHF
CDR3nt: TGTGCCAGAACGCCAGACAGGGTAAAGGAACAGCCCCAGCATTTT

abundance: NA
v_gene: TRBV28
d_gene: NA
j_gene: TRBJ1-2
CDR3aa: CASTLRDYYGYTF
CDR3nt: TGTGCCAGTACCTTAAGGGATTACTATGGCTACACCTTC

abundance: NA
v_gene: TRBV18
d_gene: TRBD1
j_gene: TRBJ2-1
CDR3aa: CASSPGQGRYNEQFF
CDR3nt: TGTGCCAGCTCACCTGGACAGGGTCGATACAATGAGCAGTTCTTC

abundance: NA
v_gene: TRBV28
d_gene: NA
j_gene: TRBJ2-5
CDR3aa: CASSGAQLGVKTQYF
CDR3nt: TGTGCCAGCAGTGGGGCCCAGCTGGGGGTGAAGACCCAGTACTTC

abundance: few
v_gene: TRBV28
d_gene: TRBD1
j_gene: TRBJ2-7
CDR3aa: CASRVTGGTYEQYF
CDR3nt: TGTGCCAGCAGAGTCACAGGGGGCACCTACGAGCAGTACTTC

abundance: NA
v_gene: TRBV10-3
d_gene: TRBD1
j_gene: TRBJ1-1
CDR3aa: CAIRGTGNTEAFF
CDR3nt: TGTGCCATCAGGGGGACAGGGAACACTGAAGCTTTCTTT

abundance: NA
v_gene: TRBV6-1
d_gene: TRBD2
j_gene: TRBJ2-3
CDR3aa: CASSAGLAGADTQYF
CDR3nt: TGTGCCAGCAGTGCGGGACTAGCGGGAGCAGATACGCAGTATTTT

abundance: NA
v_gene: TRBV7-3
d_gene: TRBD1
j_gene: TRBJ1-2
CDR3aa: CASSLIDSGGYGYTF
CDR3nt: TGTGCCAGCAGCTTAATCGATTCAGGGGGCTATGGCTACACCTTC

abundance: NA
v_gene: TRBV5-4
d_gene: NA
j_gene: TRBJ2-1
CDR3aa: CASSLGRSSYNEQFF
CDR3nt: TGTGCCAGCAGCTTGGGACGGAGCTCCTACAATGAGCAGTTCTTC

abundance: once
v_gene: TRBV21-1
d_gene: NA
j_gene: TRBJ1-2
CDR3aa: CASSMPPNYGYTF
CDR3nt: TGTGCCAGCAGCATGCCCCCTAACTATGGCTACACCTTC

abundance: NA
v_gene: TRBV28
d_gene: NA
j_gene: TRBJ1-1
CDR3aa: CASTLTRGGGVYAFF
CDR3nt: TGTGCCAGCACCCTCACCAGAGGCGGGGGTGTTTATGCTTTCTTT

abundance: NA
v_gene: TRBV19
d_gene: TRBD2
j_gene: TRBJ2-7
CDR3aa: CASSTQTSGTYEQYF
CDR3nt: TGTGCCAGTAGTACCCAAACTAGCGGGACCTACGAGCAGTACTTC

abundance: NA
v_gene: TRBV18
d_gene: NA
j_gene: TRBJ2-7
CDR3aa: CASSSGLINPYEQYF
CDR3nt: TGTGCCAGCTCATCAGGACTGATAAACCCCTACGAGCAGTACTTC

abundance: NA
v_gene: TRBV5-1
d_gene: NA
j_gene: TRBJ2-3
CDR3aa: CASRLTSDTQYF
CDR3nt: TGCGCCAGCCGGTTAACATCAGATACGCAGTATTTT

abundance: NA
v_gene: TRBV6-1
d_gene: NA
j_gene: TRBJ1-6
CDR3aa: CASHASYNSPLHF
CDR3nt: TGTGCCAGTCATGCCTCCTATAATTCACCCCTCCACTTT

abundance: NA
v_gene: TRBV28
d_gene: TRBD1
j_gene: TRBJ2-5
CDR3aa: CARTGAFGTQYF
CDR3nt: TGTGCTAGGACAGGGGCTTTTGGGACCCAGTACTTC

abundance: NA
v_gene: TRBV6-1
d_gene: NA
j_gene: TRBJ2-1
CDR3aa: CASSEWGRRNEQFF
CDR3nt: TGTGCCAGCAGTGAGTGGGGGCGCAGGAATGAGCAGTTCTTC

abundance: NA
v_gene: TRBV5-4
d_gene: NA
j_gene: TRBJ2-7
CDR3aa: CASSLTGRHEQYF
CDR3nt: TGTGCCAGCAGCTTGACGGGCCGCCACGAGCAGTACTTC

abundance: NA
v_gene: TRBV27
d_gene: TRBD2
j_gene: TRBJ2-7
CDR3aa: CASSKLADFYEQYF
CDR3nt: TGTGCCAGCAGTAAGCTAGCGGACTTCTACGAGCAGTACTTC

abundance: NA
v_gene: TRBV7-8
d_gene: TRBD2
j_gene: TRBJ2-3
CDR3aa: CASSPGTTAATDTQYF
CDR3nt: TGTGCCAGCAGCCCCGGGACTACCGCCGCAACAGATACGCAGTATTTT

abundance: NA
v_gene: TRBV27
d_gene: TRBD2
j_gene: TRBJ2-7
CDR3aa: CASSSGTSGRASSYEQYF
CDR3nt: TGTGCCAGCAGTTCCGGGACTAGCGGGAGGGCCAGCTCCTACGAGCAGTACTTC

abundance: NA
v_gene: TRBV5-8
d_gene: NA
j_gene: TRBJ1-5
CDR3aa: CASSWTAGGNQPQHF
CDR3nt: TGTGCCAGCAGTTGGACAGCTGGGGGCAATCAGCCCCAGCATTTT

abundance: NA
v_gene: TRBV21-1
d_gene: NA
j_gene: TRBJ2-6
CDR3aa: CASPRRGGNAGANVLTF
CDR3nt: TGTGCCAGCCCCCGGCGGGGGGGAAACGCTGGGGCCAACGTCCTGACTTTC

abundance: NA
v_gene: TRBV30
d_gene: NA
j_gene: TRBJ1-6
CDR3aa: CAWMRYSSYNSPLHF
CDR3nt: TGTGCCTGGATGCGGTACAGCTCCTATAATTCACCCCTCCACTTT

abundance: NA
v_gene: TRBV5-1
d_gene: NA
j_gene: TRBJ2-1
CDR3aa: CASSLEGNEQFF
CDR3nt: TGCGCCAGCAGCTTGGAGGGAAATGAGCAGTTCTTC

abundance: NA
v_gene: TRBV5-1
d_gene: NA
j_gene: TRBJ1-5
CDR3aa: CASSLEGVGQPQHF
CDR3nt: TGCGCCAGCAGCTTGGAAGGGGTGGGTCAGCCCCAGCATTTT

abundance: NA
v_gene: TRBV25-1
d_gene: TRBD1
j_gene: TRBJ2-7
CDR3aa: CASSDPRTGTGSVYEQYF
CDR3nt: TGTGCCAGCAGTGATCCCCGGACAGGGACTGGGTCGGTCTACGAGCAGTACTTC

abundance: NA
v_gene: TRBV27
d_gene: NA
j_gene: TRBJ2-3
CDR3aa: CASSLGPADTQYF
CDR3nt: TGTGCCAGCAGTTTGGGGCCCGCCGATACGCAGTATTTT

abundance: NA
v_gene: TRBV7-9
d_gene: NA
j_gene: TRBJ2-5
CDR3aa: CASSLVGSQETQYF
CDR3nt: TGTGCCAGCAGCTTAGTGGGGAGCCAAGAGACCCAGTACTTC

abundance: NA
v_gene: TRBV5-1
d_gene: TRBD2
j_gene: TRBJ2-5
CDR3aa: CASRIGTTQETQYF
CDR3nt: TGCGCCAGCAGAATCGGGACTACACAAGAGACCCAGTACTTC

abundance: NA
v_gene: TRBV28
d_gene: TRBD1
j_gene: TRBJ2-4
CDR3aa: CASSRPGTGGVAKNIQYF
CDR3nt: TGTGCCAGCAGTCGGCCCGGGACAGGGGGTGTAGCCAAAAACATTCAGTACTTC

abundance: NA
v_gene: TRBV7-9
d_gene: NA
j_gene: TRBJ1-3
CDR3aa: CASSLFGSSGNTIYF
CDR3nt: TGTGCCAGCAGCCTCTTCGGGAGCTCTGGAAACACCATATATTTT

abundance: NA
v_gene: TRBV27
d_gene: TRBD2
j_gene: TRBJ2-7
CDR3aa: CASNRLAGNEQYF
CDR3nt: TGTGCCAGCAATCGACTAGCGGGAAACGAGCAGTACTTC

abundance: NA
v_gene: TRBV5-4
d_gene: NA
j_gene: TRBJ1-4
CDR3aa: CASSLARGPNEKLFF
CDR3nt: TGTGCCAGCAGCTTGGCTCGGGGGCCTAATGAAAAACTGTTTTTT

abundance: NA
v_gene: TRBV27
d_gene: NA
j_gene: TRBJ1-3
CDR3aa: CASSLSGSSGNTIYF
CDR3nt: TGTGCCAGCAGTTTATCAGGATCCTCTGGAAACACCATATATTTT

abundance: NA
v_gene: TRBV5-1
d_gene: NA
j_gene: TRBJ1-2
CDR3aa: CASSWNWIEGYGYTF
CDR3nt: TGCGCCAGCAGCTGGAATTGGATTGAGGGCTATGGCTACACCTTC

abundance: NA
v_gene: TRBV2
d_gene: NA
j_gene: TRBJ1-3
CDR3aa: CASSEQVSGNTIYF
CDR3nt: TGTGCCAGCAGCGAGCAGGTCTCTGGAAACACCATATATTTT